This T cell receptor (beta chain) originates from a study of cytomegalovirus exposure and HLA in healthy donors. At the level of the study: The same platform as the 666 first-cohort repertoires was used for the 120 or so validation repertoires, a later analysis reported. Study-level points and caveats: Cytomegalovirus status was reportedly diagnosed by the classifier with high specificity and sensitivity. Within the 95 to 150 validation repertoires, first-cohort TCR clusters tended to co-occur, according to a later analysis.

About this clone itself: Its antigen is not known.

Using immunoSEQ multiplex PCR, the repertoire was profiled, and TCRdb retains in-frame clones only, with some absent. The sample carries tens of thousands of clones, more than 85% recorded once. The V and J ends lost 2 bases and 2 bases respectively, with 7 bases between them. The CDR3 covers 14 residues. Germline-derived CDR1 and CDR2 are MNHNS and SASEGT. Sequencing input: PBMCs. The chain uses TRBV6-1 and TRBJ1-5; no clear D. This TCR was sampled from a woman under 30 in good health and CMV-seronegative. CDR3 region: CASSEQRGNQPQHF. In nucleotides, the CDR3 is TGTGCCAGCAGTGAACAGAGGGGCAATCAGCCCCAGCATTTT.